This T cell receptor beta chain was recorded in a study of control samples from healthy donors and cancer patients. This clone appeared a few times. Clones were sequenced by immunoSEQ multiplex PCR, and TCRdb holds only the in-frame ones, with some missing. The sample holds 150,000 to 190,000 clones, 93% seen once. Trimming stripped 2 bases from V and 3 bases from J, with 8 bases between. The CDR3 has 14 residues. The germline V gene has CDR1 SGHAT and CDR2 FQNNGV. The sequenced sample consisted of blood. V is TRBV11-2 and J is TRBJ1-3; D gene unclear. The clonotype was recovered from a man between 50 and 59 years old in good health. DNA for the CDR3: TGTGCCAGCAGCTTACTGGGCATTGGAAACACCATATATTTT. It codes for CASSLLGIGNTIYF.